The rows below give T cell receptor beta chains drawn from one sample of a study of technical replicates of blood from a few donors. Only in-frame clones appear in the TCRdb table, and some are missing; sequencing was by immunoSEQ multiplex PCR. The table shows tens of thousands of clones, with around nine tenths occurring only once. Sequencing used PBMCs. These receptors all come from a human donor in good health. Some clones in this sample may be carry-over from other donors' samples. Each CDR3 is given with its conserved first and last residue. The D gene is left open where the match is weak. Part of the rows lack a size; the others show once, few, many or a class for expanded clones.

abundance	v_gene	j_gene	len	d_gene	CDR3aa	CDR3nt
NA	TRBV2	TRBJ2-7	14	NA	CASRDRDIAYEQYF	TGTGCCAGCAGGGACCGGGACATCGCCTACGAGCAGTACTTC
once	TRBV9	TRBJ2-1	15	TRBD2	CASSAGLAGDNEQFF	TGTGCCAGCAGCGCAGGACTAGCGGGGGACAATGAGCAGTTCTTC
NA	TRBV30	TRBJ1-6	17	NA	CAWNPGRLSSYNSPLHF	TGTGCCTGGAATCCAGGGCGACTTAGCTCCTATAATTCACCCCTCCACTTT
NA	TRBV27	TRBJ2-4	15	TRBD2	CASRSTSGTKNIQYF	TGTGCCAGCAGATCGACTAGCGGGACCAAAAACATTCAGTACTTC
NA	TRBV10-3	TRBJ1-4	15	NA	CAISESDGQNEKLFF	TGTGCCATCAGTGAGTCGGATGGGCAAAATGAAAAACTGTTTTTT
NA	TRBV6-1	TRBJ1-2	18	TRBD1	CASSATGTVPSANYGYTF	TGTGCCAGCAGTGCGACAGGGACGGTCCCCTCCGCTAACTATGGCTACACCTTC
NA	TRBV5-8	TRBJ2-3	14	TRBD1	CASSAGQGADTQYF	TGTGCCAGCAGCGCCGGACAGGGAGCAGATACGCAGTATTTT
NA	TRBV5-5	TRBJ2-3	17	TRBD1	CASSSRPDRVLTDTQYF	TGTGCCAGCAGCTCCCGGCCCGACAGGGTACTCACAGATACGCAGTATTTT
NA	TRBV5-1	TRBJ1-2	12	TRBD1	CASSQDRVGYTF	TGCGCCAGCAGCCAGGACAGGGTGGGCTACACCTTC
NA	TRBV14	TRBJ2-1	16	TRBD1	CASSPPGQLSYNEQFF	TGTGCCAGCAGCCCACCGGGACAGCTTTCCTACAATGAGCAGTTCTTC
NA	TRBV5-5	TRBJ1-2	16	TRBD1	CASTDLWDRGRGGYTF	TGTGCCAGCACCGATCTTTGGGACAGGGGGCGCGGTGGCTACACCTTC
NA	TRBV11-2	TRBJ2-7	16	NA	CASSLGSPGEPYEQYF	TGTGCCAGCAGCTTAGGGTCCCCCGGGGAGCCCTACGAGCAGTACTTC
NA	TRBV23-1	TRBJ1-6	15	NA	CASSQEAGGGDPLHF	TGCGCCAGCTCTCAAGAAGCAGGCGGCGGGGACCCCCTCCACTTT
NA	TRBV2	TRBJ2-7	15	NA	CASRKGVELGYEQYF	TGTGCCAGCAGGAAGGGAGTAGAGTTGGGCTACGAGCAGTACTTC
NA	TRBV11-2	TRBJ1-2	13	TRBD1	CASSSDRLGGYTF	TGTGCCAGCAGCTCGGACAGGCTTGGGGGCTACACCTTC
few	TRBV19	TRBJ1-5	12	NA	CASSRFAQPQHF	TGTGCCAGTAGTCGGTTCGCTCAGCCCCAGCATTTT
NA	TRBV5-4	TRBJ2-5	13	NA	CASSLQGRETQYF	TGTGCCAGCAGCTTACAGGGACGGGAGACCCAGTACTTC
NA	TRBV6-6	TRBJ2-5	13	NA	CASRVPSEETQYF	TGTGCCAGCAGGGTGCCTAGCGAAGAGACCCAGTACTTC